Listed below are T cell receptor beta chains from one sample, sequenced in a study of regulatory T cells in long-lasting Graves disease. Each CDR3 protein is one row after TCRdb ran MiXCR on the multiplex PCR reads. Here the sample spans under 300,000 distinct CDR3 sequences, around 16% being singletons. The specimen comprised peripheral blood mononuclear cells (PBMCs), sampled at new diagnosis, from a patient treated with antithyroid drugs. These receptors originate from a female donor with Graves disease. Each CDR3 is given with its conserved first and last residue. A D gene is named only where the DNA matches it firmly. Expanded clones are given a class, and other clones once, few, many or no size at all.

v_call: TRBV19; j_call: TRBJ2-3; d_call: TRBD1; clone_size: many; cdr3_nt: TGTGCCAGTAGCAGGACAGGAGATACGCAGTATTTT; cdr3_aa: CASSRTGDTQYF
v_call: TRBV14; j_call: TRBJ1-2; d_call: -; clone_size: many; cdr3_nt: TGTGCCAGCAGCCACGGGCAGGGGATGTATGGCTACACCTTC; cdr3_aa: CASSHGQGMYGYTF
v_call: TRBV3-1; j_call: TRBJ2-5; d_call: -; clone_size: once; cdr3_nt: TGTGCCAGCAGCCAAGTAGACAGTCAAGAGACCCAGTACTTC; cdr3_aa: CASSQVDSQETQYF
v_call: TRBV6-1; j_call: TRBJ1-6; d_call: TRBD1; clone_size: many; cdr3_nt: TGTGCCAGCACCCCTGATTCAGGGGGAGGTTCACCCCTCCACTTT; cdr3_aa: CASTPDSGGGSPLHF
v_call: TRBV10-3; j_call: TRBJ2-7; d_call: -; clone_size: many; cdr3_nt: TGTGCCACCACGGGACTTACCTACGAGCAGTACTTC; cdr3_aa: CATTGLTYEQYF
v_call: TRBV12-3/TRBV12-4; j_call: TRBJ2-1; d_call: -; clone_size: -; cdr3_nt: TGTGCCAGCAGTTTTACCTATGAGCAGTTCTTC; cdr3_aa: CASSFTYEQFF
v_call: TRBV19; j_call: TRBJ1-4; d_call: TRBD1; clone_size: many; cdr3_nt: TGTGCCAGTAGTAGCCGGACAGGGGATAATGAAAAACTGTTTTTT; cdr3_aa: CASSSRTGDNEKLFF
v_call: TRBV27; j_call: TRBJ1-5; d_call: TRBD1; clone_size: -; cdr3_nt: TGTGCCAGCAGTCCTGGCCTGGGACAGGGGTCCGTACCCCAGCATTTT; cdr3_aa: CASSPGLGQGSVPQHF
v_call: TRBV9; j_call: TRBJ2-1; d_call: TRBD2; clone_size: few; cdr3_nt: TGTGCCAGCAGCGTAGGACTAGCGGGAGGGTCCTACAATGGGCAGTTCTTC; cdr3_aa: CASSVGLAGGSYNGQFF
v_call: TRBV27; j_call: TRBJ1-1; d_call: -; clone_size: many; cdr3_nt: TGTGCCAGCAATAGTCTTCCGATGAACACTGAAGCTTTCTTT; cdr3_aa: CASNSLPMNTEAFF
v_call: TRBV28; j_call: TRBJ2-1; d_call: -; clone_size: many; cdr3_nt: TGTGCCAGCAGGAATCGGCGCTACAATGAGCAGTTCTTC; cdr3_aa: CASRNRRYNEQFF
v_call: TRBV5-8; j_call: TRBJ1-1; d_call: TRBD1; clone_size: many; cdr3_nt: TGTGCCAGCAGCTTTGACAGGGATGAAGCTTTCTTT; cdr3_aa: CASSFDRDEAFF
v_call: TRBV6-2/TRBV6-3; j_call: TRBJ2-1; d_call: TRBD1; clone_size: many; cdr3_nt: TGTGCCAGCAGAGCCGGGACAGGGTACAATGAGCAGTTCTTC; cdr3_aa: CASRAGTGYNEQFF
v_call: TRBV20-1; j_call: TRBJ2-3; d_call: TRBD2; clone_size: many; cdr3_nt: TGCAGTGCCAAAGGGACTAGCGGGATCATCACAGATACGCAGTATTTT; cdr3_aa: CSAKGTSGIITDTQYF
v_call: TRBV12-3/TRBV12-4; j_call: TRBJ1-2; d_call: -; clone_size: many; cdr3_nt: TGTGCCAGCAGTGGGGGCGGGGCAGGGGAGTTATGGGGCTACACCTTC; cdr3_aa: CASSGGGAGELWGYTF
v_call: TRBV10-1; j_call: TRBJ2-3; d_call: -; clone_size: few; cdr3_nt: TGCGCCAGCAGCCGACCAGGAAAGGGCACAGATACGCAGTATTTT; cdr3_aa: CASSRPGKGTDTQYF
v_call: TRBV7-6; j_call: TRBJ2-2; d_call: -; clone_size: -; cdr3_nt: TGTGCCAGCAGCTTAGCGTCCTGGGGGACCGGGGAGCTGTTTTTT; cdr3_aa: CASSLASWGTGELFF
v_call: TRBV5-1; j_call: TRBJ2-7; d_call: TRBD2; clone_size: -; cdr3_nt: TGCGCCAGCAGCCCCGGGACTAGCGGGAGCCTATCTCGGGAGCAGTACTTC; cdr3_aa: CASSPGTSGSLSREQYF
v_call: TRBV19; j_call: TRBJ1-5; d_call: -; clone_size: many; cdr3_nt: TGTGCCAGTTCTACCGGGACTCCAATAGACAATCAGCCCCAGCATTTT; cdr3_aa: CASSTGTPIDNQPQHF
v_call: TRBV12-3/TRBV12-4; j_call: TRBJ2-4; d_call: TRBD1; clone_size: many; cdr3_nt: TGTGCCAGCAGTTTAGGGGGACAGGGGGCTTCCAAAAACATTCAGTACTTC; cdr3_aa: CASSLGGQGASKNIQYF
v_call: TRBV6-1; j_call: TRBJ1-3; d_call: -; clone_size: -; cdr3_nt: TGTGCCAGCAGTGAATCCAGGGTCGACACCATATATTTT; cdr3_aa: CASSESRVDTIYF
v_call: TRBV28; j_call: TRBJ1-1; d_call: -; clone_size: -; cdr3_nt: TGTGCCAGCAGTTTATTATCAGGGGAAGCTTTCTTT; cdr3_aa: CASSLLSGEAFF
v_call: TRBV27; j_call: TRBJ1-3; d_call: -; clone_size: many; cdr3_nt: TGTGCCAGCCTCGACTCTAAAAGGGGTAACTCTGGAAACACCATATATTTT; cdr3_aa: CASLDSKRGNSGNTIYF
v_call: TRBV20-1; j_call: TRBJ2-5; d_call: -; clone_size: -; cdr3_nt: TGCAGTGCTAGGGGCCCGGGGGGCAGGGAGACCCAGTACTTC; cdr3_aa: CSARGPGGRETQYF
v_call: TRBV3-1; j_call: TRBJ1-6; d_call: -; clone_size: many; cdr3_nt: TGTGCCAGCAGCCAAGGGCGGGGCGGCTATAATTCACCCCTCCACTTT; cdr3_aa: CASSQGRGGYNSPLHF
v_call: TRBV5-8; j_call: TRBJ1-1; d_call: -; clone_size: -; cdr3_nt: TGTGCCAGCCCCGTACCCCCCTATGGGACGGAAACTACTGAAGCTTTCTTT; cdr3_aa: CASPVPPYGTETTEAFF
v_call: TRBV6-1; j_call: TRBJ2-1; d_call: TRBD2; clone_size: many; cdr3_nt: TGTGCCAGCAGCAGGCTGCCCGGGACTAGTGGTGAGCAGTTCTTC; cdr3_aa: CASSRLPGTSGEQFF
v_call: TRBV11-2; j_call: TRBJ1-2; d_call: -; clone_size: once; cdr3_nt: TGTGCCAGCAGCTCCCTGACCTTTACAACTAACTATGGCTACACCTTC; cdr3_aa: CASSSLTFTTNYGYTF
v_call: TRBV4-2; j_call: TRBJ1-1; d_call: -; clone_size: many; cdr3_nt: TGTGCCAGCAGCCAAGTTGCCGCCGGCACATTTCTCACTGAAGCTTTCTTT; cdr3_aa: CASSQVAAGTFLTEAFF
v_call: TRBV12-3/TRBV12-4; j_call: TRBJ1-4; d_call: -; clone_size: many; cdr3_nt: TGTGCCAGCAGTTTCGGCAGAGACCCTGAGAAACTGTTTTTT; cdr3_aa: CASSFGRDPEKLFF
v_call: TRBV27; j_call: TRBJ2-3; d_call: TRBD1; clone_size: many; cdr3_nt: TGTGCCAGCACTGCTCTGACAGGGCCTACCACAGATACGCAGTATTTT; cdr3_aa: CASTALTGPTTDTQYF
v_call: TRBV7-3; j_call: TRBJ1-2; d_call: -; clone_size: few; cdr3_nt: TGTGCCAGCAGCTTACACAGTAACTATGGCTACACCTTC; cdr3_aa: CASSLHSNYGYTF
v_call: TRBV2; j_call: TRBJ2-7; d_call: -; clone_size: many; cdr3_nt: TGTGCCAGCAGTGCGGGGTATCCTAATGAGCAGTACTTC; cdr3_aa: CASSAGYPNEQYF
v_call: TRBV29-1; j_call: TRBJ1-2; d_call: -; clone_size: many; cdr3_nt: TGCAGCGTTCCTGAGTGGGCTAACTATGGCTACACCTTC; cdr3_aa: CSVPEWANYGYTF
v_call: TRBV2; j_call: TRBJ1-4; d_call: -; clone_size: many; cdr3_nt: TGTGCCAGCAGCCTACGACGAACCCGGTCGACAACTAATGAAAAACTGTTTTTT; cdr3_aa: CASSLRRTRSTTNEKLFF
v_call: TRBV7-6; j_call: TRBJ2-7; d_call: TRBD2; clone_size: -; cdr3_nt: TGTGCCAGCAGCTCCCCCTTGGGTATGCGCGGGAGGACGTACGAGCAGTACTTC; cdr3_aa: CASSSPLGMRGRTYEQYF
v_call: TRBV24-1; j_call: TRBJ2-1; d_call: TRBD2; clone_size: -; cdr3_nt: TGTGCCACCAGTGAACCGACCCCGGGACTAGCGGGGGACAATGAGCAGTTCTTC; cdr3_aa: CATSEPTPGLAGDNEQFF
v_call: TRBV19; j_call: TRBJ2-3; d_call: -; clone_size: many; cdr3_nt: TGTGCCAGTAGTATCCGGCCGGGGCCAGATACGCAGTATTTT; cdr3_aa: CASSIRPGPDTQYF
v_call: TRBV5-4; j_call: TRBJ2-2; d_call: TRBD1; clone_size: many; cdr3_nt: TGTGCCAGCAGCTTGGGACAGGGAACCGGGGAGCTGTTTTTT; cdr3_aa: CASSLGQGTGELFF
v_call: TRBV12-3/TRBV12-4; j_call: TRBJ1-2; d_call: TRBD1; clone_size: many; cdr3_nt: TGTGCCAGCAGTTTAGCGGGGGGGGACAGGGCGGCTAACTATGGCTACACCTTC; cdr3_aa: CASSLAGGDRAANYGYTF
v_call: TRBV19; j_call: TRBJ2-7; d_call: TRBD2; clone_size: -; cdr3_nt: TGTGCCACCCGCCGAGCTAGCGGGAGCTACGAGCAGCACTTC; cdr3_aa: CATRRASGSYEQHF